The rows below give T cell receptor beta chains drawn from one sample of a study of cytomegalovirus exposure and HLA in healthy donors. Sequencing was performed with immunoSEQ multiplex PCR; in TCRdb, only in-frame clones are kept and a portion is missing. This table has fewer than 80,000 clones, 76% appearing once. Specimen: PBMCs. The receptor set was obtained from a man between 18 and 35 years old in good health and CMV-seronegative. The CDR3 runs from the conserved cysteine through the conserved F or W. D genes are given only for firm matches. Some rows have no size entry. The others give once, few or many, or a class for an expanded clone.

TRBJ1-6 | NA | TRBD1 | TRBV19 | TGTGCCAGTAGTGAGGGCAGGGGGCTTTCACCCCTCCACTTT | CASSEGRGLSPLHF
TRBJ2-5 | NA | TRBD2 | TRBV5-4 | TGTGCCAGCAGCTTGGGGCTAGCGGGAACCGAGACCCAGTACTTC | CASSLGLAGTETQYF
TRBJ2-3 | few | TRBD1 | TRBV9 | TGTGCCAGCAGCGTCCTACAGGGGGCGGGGGATACGCAGTATTTT | CASSVLQGAGDTQYF
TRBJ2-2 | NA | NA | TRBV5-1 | TGCGCCAGCAGCCCCCGAGACTCGAACACCGGGGAGCTGTTTTTT | CASSPRDSNTGELFF
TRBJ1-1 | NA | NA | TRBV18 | TGTGCCAGCTCACCGAAGTCAGGGGCGGGGGACACTGAAGCTTTCTTT | CASSPKSGAGDTEAFF
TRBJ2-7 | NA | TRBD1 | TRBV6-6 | TGTGCCAGCAGGGGCACCGGGACAGGGGCCTACGAGCAGTACTTC | CASRGTGTGAYEQYF
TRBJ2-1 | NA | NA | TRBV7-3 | TGTGCCAGCAGCTCCGCGCCCCACAATGAGCAGTTCTTC | CASSSAPHNEQFF
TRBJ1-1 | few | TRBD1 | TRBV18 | TGTGCCAGCTCACCTCGGACAGGGGGTAACACTGAAGCTTTCTTT | CASSPRTGGNTEAFF
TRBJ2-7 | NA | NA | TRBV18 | TGTGCCAGCTCACCATTTCAGGGGGGATCCTACGAGCAGTACTTC | CASSPFQGGSYEQYF
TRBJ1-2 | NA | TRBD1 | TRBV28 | TGTGCCAGCAAGGACAGGGGGCGGTTCTATGGCTACACCTTC | CASKDRGRFYGYTF
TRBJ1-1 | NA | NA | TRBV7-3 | TGTGCCAGCAGTAACCCACAGGGGAACACTGAAGCTTTCTTT | CASSNPQGNTEAFF
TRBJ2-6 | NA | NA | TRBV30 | TGTGCCTGGAGTGTACCTCTTAGGACAACTGGGGCCAACGTCCTGACTTTC | CAWSVPLRTTGANVLTF
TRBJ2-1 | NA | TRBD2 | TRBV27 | TGTGCCAGCAGGATAAGCGGGGGGGCCTACAATGAGCAGTTCTTC | CASRISGGAYNEQFF
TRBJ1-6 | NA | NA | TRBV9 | TGTGCCAGCAGCGTAGGCCCACCAGGGGTTTACTCACCTCTCCACTTT | CASSVGPPGVYSPLHF
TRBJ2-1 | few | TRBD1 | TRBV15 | TGTGCCACCAGCAGAGTACGGACAGGGGGCAATGAGCAGTTCTTC | CATSRVRTGGNEQFF
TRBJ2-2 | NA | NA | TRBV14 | TGTGCCAGCAGCCAAGATAGTCAAAGGGGTCGAACCGGGGAGCTGTTTTTT | CASSQDSQRGRTGELFF
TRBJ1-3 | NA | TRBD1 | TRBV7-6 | TGTGCCAGCAGCTCTCCGGGACAGGGGAACACCATATATTTT | CASSSPGQGNTIYF
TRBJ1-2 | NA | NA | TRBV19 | TGTGCCAGTAGTATTCGACAGGAAAGCGCTCCTGGCTACACCTTC | CASSIRQESAPGYTF
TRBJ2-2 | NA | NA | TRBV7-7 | TGTGCCAGCAGCTTATCGGGGGCCGGGGAGCTGTTTTTT | CASSLSGAGELFF
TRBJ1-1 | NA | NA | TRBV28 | TGTGCCAGCTCTTCTAACAGGGTGTACACTGAAGCTTTCTTT | CASSSNRVYTEAFF